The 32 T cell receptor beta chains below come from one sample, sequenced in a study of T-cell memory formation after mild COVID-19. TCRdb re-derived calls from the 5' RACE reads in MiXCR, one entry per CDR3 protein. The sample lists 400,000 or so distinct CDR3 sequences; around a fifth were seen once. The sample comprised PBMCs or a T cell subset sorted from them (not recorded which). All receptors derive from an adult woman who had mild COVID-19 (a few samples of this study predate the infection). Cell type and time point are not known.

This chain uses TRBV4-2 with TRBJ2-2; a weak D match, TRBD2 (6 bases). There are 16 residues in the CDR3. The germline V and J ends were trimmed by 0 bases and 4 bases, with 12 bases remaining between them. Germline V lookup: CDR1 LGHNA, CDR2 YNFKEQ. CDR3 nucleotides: TGTGCCAGCAGCCAAGACGAGCGGGCGGGCACCGGGGAGCTGTTTTTT. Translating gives CASSQDERAGTGELFF.

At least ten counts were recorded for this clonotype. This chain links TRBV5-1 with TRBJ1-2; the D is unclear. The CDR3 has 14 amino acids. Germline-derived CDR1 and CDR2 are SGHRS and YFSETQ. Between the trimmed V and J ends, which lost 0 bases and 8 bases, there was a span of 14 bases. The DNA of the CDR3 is TGCGCCAGCAGCTTGGGGGTTGAGGGAATCGGCTACACCTTC. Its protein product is CASSLGVEGIGYTF.

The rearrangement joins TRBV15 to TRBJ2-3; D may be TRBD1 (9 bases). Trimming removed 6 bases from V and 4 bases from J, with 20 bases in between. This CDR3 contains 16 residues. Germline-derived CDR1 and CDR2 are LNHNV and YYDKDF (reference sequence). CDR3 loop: CATRGQGTSLPDTQYF. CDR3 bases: TGTGCCACCAGAGGACAGGGGACTAGTCTTCCAGATACGCAGTATTTT.

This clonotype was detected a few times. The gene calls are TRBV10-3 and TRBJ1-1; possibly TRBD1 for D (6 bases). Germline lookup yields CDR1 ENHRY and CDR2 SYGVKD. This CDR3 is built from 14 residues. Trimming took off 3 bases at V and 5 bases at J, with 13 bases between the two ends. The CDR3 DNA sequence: TGTGCCATCAGTGACCAGGGGTCCGGGACTGAAGCTTTCTTT. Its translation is CAISDQGSGTEAFF.

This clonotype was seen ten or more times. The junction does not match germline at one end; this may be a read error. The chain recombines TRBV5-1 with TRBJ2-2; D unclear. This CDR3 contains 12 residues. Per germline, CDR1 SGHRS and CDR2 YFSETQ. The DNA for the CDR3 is TGTGCCAGCAGCCGGAACACCGGGGAGCTGTTTTTT. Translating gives CASSRNTGELFF. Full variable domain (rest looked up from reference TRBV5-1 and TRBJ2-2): KAGVTQTPRYLIKTRGQQVTLSCSPISGHRSVSWYQQTPGQGLQFLFEYFSETQRNKGNFPGRFSGRQFSNSRSEMNVSTLELGDSALYLCASSRNTGELFFGEGSRLTVL.

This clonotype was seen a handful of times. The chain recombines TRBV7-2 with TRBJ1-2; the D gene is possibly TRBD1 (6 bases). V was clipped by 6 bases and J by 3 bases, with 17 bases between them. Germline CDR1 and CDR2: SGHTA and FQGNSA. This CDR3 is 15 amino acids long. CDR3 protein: CASSYRDTAYYGYTF. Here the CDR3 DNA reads TGTGCCAGCAGTTACCGGGACACCGCGTACTATGGCTACACCTTC.

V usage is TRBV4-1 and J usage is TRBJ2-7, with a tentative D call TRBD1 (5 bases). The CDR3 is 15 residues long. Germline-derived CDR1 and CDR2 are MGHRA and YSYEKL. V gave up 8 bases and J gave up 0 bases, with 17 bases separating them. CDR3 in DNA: TGCGCCAGCTCCCAGGGTTTAGGGGCCTCCTACGAGCAGTACTTC. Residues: CASSQGLGASYEQYF.

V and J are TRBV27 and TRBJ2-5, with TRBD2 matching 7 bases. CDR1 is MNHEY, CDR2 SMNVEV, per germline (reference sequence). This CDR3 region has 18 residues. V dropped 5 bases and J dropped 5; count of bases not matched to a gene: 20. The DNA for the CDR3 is TGTGCCAGCAGTCCCCGAAGGGCGGCGGGGGTCAGAGGGGAGACCCAGTACTTC. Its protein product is CASSPRRAAGVRGETQYF.

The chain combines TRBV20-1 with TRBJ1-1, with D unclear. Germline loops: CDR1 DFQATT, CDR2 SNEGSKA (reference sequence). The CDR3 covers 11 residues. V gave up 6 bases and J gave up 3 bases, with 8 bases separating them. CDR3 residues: CSALEDTEAFF. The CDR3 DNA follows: TGCAGTGCCTTAGAGGACACTGAAGCTTTCTTT.

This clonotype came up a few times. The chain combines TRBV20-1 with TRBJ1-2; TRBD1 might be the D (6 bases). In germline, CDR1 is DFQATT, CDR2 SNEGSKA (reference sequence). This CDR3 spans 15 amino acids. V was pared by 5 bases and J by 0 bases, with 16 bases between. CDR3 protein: CSASGTSTSNYGYTF. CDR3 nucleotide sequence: TGCAGTGCTTCCGGGACAAGCACCTCTAACTATGGCTACACCTTC.

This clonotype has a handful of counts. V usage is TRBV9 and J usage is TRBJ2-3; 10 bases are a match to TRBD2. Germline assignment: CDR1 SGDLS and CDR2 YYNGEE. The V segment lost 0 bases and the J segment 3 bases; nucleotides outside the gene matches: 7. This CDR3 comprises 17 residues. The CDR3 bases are TGTGCCAGCAGCGTAGTGGCTAGCGGGAGCGGGACAGATACGCAGTATTTT. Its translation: CASSVVASGSGTDTQYF.

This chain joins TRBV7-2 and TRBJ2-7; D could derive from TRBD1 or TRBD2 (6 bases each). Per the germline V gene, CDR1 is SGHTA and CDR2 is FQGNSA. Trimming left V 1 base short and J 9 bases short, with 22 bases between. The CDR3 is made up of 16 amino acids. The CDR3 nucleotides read TGTGCCAGCAGCTTAGGGGGGGCAGGGACTGATAGTTTGCAGTACTTC. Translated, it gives CASSLGGAGTDSLQYF.

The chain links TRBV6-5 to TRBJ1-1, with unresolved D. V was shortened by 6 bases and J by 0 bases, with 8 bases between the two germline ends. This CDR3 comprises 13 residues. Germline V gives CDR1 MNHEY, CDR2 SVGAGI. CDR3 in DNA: TGTGCCAGCAGCCGGACGGTGAACACTGAAGCTTTCTTT. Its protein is CASSRTVNTEAFF.

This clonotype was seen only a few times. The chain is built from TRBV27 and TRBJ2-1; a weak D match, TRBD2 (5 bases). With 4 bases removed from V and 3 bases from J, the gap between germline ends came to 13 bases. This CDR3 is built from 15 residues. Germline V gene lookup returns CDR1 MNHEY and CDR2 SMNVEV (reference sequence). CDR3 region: CASSYFSGGYNEQFF. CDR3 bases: TGTGCCAGCAGTTACTTCTCCGGAGGCTACAATGAGCAGTTCTTC.

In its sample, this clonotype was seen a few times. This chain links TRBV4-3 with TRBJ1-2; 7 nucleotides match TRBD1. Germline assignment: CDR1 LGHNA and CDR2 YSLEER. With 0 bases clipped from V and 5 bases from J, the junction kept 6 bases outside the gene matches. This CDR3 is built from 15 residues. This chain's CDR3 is CASSQDSGQRYGYTF. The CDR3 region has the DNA TGCGCCAGCAGCCAAGATTCGGGACAGAGATATGGCTACACCTTC.

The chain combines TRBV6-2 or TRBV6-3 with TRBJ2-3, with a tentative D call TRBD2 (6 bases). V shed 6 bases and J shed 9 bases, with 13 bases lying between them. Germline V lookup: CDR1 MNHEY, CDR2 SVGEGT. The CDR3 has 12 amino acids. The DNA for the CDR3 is TGTGCCAGCAGAACGGGACTCCGAACGCAGTATTTT. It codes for CASRTGLRTQYF.

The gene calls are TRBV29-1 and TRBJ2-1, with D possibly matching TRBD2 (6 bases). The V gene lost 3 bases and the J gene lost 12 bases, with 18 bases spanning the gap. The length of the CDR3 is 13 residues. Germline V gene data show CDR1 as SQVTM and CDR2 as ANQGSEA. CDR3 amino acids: CSVDGGIGYGQFF. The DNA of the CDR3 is TGCAGCGTTGACGGCGGGATCGGCTATGGGCAGTTCTTC.

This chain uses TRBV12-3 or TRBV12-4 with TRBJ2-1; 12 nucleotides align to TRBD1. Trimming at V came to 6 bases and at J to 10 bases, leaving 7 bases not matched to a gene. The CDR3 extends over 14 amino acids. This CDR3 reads CASRWGQGAGEQFF. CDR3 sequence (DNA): TGTGCCAGCAGATGGGGACAGGGGGCCGGGGAGCAGTTCTTC.

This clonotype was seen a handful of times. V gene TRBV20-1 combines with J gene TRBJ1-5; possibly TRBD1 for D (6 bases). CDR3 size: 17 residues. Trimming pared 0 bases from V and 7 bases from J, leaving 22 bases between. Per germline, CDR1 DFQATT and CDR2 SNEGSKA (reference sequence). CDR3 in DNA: TGCAGTGCTAGAGATCCCGGCAGGGGAAAGGCGAGACAGCCCCAGCATTTT. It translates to CSARDPGRGKARQPQHF.

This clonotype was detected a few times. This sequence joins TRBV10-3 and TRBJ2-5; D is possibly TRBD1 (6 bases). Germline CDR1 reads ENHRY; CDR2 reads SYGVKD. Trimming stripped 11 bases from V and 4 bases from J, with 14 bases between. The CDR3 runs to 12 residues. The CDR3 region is CAASPGAETQYF. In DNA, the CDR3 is TGTGCCGCCTCCCCAGGGGCAGAGACCCAGTACTTC.

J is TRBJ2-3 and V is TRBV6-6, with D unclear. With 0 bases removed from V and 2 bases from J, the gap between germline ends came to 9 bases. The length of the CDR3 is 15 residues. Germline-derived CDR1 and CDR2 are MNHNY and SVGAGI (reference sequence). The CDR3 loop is CASSYSVRYTDTQYF. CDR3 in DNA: TGTGCCAGCAGTTACTCAGTCAGGTACACAGATACGCAGTATTTT.

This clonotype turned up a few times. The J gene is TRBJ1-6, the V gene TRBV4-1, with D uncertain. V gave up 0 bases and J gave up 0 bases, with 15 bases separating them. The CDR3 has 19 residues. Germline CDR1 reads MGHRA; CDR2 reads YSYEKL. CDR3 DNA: TGCGCCAGCAGCCAAGATAGGATTCAGGTCATCTCCTATAATTCACCCCTCCACTTT. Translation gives CASSQDRIQVISYNSPLHF.

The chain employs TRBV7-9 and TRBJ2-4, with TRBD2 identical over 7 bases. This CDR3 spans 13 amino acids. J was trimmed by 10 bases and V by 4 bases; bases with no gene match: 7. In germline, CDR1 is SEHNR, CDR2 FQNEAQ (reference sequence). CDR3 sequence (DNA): TGTGCCAGCAGCTCAGCGGGAATGGGGATTCAGTACTTC. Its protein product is CASSSAGMGIQYF.

CDR3 amino acids: CSVDGGAYEQYF. In DNA, the CDR3 is TGCAGCGTTGACGGAGGGGCCTACGAGCAGTACTTC. The rearrangement uses TRBV29-1 and TRBJ2-7; D might be TRBD2 (6 bases). Germline V gives CDR1 SQVTM, CDR2 ANQGSEA. The CDR3 loop spans 12 amino acids. The ends were cut back, 3 bases at V and 2 bases at J, with 8 bases in the middle.

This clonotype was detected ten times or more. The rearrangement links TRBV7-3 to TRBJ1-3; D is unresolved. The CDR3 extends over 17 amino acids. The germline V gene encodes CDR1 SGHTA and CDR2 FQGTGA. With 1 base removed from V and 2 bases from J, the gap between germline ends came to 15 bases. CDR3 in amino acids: CASSLSGLLITGNTIYF. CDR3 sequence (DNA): TGTGCCAGCAGCTTAAGTGGGCTCTTGATAACTGGAAACACCATATATTTT.

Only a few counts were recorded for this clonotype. The CDR3 nucleotides read TGTGCCAGCTCACCGGAGATCACAGGAGATACGCAGTATTTT. Amino acid sequence: CASSPEITGDTQYF. This chain connects TRBV18 to TRBJ2-3; possible D gene TRBD1, 5 bases. V lost 3 bases, J lost 5 bases, and 12 bases lay in between. Germline V gives CDR1 KGHSH, CDR2 LQKENI. The CDR3 is made up of 14 amino acids. Drawing the rest from reference TRBV18 and TRBJ2-3, the complete variable domain is NAGVMQNPRHLVRRRGQEARLRCSPMKGHSHVYWYRQLPEEGLKFMVYLQKENIIDESGMPKERFSAEFPKEGPSILRIQQVVRGDSAAYFCASSPEITGDTQYFGPGTRLTVL.

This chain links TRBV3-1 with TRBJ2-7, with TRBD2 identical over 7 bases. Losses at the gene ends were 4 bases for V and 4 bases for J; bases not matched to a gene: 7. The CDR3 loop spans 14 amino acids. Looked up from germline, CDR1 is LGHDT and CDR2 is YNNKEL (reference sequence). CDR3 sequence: CASSPGAGWYEQYF. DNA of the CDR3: TGTGCCAGCAGCCCAGGAGCGGGGTGGTACGAGCAGTACTTC.

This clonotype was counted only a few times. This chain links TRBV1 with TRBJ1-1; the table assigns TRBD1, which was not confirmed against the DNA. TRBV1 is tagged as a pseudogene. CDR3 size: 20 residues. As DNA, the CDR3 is TGCACCAGCAGCCACCCGCTGGCCATACTCGGGACAATCTATTTGACTGAAGCTTTCTTT. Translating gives CTSSHPLAILGTIYLTEAFF.

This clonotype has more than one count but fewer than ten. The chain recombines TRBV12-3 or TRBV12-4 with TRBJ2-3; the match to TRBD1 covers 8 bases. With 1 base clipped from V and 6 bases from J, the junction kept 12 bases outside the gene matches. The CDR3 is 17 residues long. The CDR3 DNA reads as TGTGCCAGCAGTTTAGGGTTTGGGCAGGGGGCAGGGGATACGCAGTATTTT. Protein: CASSLGFGQGAGDTQYF.

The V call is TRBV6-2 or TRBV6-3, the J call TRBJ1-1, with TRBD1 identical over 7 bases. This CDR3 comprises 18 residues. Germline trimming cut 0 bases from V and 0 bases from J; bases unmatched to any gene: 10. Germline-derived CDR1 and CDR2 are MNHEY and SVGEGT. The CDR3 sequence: CASSYSPFLTGLNTEAFF. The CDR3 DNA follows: TGTGCCAGCAGTTACTCCCCGTTCTTGACAGGGTTGAACACTGAAGCTTTCTTT.

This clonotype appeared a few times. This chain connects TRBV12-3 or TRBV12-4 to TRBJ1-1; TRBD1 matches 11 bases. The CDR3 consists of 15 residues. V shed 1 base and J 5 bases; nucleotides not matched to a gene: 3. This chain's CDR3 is CASSLGGTGGTEAFF. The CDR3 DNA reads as TGTGCCAGCAGTTTAGGTGGGACAGGGGGTACTGAAGCTTTCTTT.

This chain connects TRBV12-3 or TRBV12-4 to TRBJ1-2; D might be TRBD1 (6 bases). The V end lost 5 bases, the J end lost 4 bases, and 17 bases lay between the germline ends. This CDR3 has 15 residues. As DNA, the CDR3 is TGTGCCAGCAGTCACGGTGACTCGGGGGCCTATGGCTACACCTTC. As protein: CASSHGDSGAYGYTF.